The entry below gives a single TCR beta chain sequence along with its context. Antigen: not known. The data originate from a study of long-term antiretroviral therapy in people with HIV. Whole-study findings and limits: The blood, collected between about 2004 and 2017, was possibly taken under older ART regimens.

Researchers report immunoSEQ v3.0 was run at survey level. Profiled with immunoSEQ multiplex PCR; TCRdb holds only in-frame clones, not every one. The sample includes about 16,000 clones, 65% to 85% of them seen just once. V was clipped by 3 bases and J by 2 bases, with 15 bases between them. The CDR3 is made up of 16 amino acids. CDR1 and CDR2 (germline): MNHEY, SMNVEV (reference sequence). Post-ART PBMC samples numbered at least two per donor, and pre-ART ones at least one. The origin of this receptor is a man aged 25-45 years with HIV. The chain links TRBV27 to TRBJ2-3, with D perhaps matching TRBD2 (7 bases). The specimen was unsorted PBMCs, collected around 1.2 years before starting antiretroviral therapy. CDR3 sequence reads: CASSFKGGVNTDTQYF. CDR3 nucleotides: TGTGCCAGCAGTTTTAAAGGGGGGGTGAACACAGATACGCAGTATTTT.